Below are 17 T cell receptor beta chains sequenced from a single sample in a study of blood T cell repertoires in COVID-19 (dated by TCRdb to 2020 to 2022). Libraries came from the immunoSEQ multiplex PCR assay. Entries here come from immuneACCESS through TCRdb and include only in-frame sequences with V and J called. Some clones fail to appear in such tables; in the studies checked, an unresolved V gene covers under half of the shortfall, and the cause of the remainder is unknown. Here the sample has roughly 160,000 clones; roughly 91% occur a single time. The ten largest make up roughly 2% of the sample. What was sequenced was peripheral blood. These receptors all come from a man aged 45-65 years who had recovered from COVID-19.

CDR3 sequence: CASSFPDRVPTYEQYF. Written as DNA, the CDR3 is TGTGCCAGCAGTTTCCCGGACAGGGTACCGACCTACGAGCAGTACTTC. The chain has TRBV27 and TRBJ2-7; 8 nucleotides agree with TRBD1. The J segment lost 2 bases and the V segment lost 3 bases, leaving 9 bases of the junction unmatched. From germline, CDR1 is MNHEY and CDR2 SMNVEV (reference sequence). CDR3 length equals 16 residues.

V is TRBV2 and J is TRBJ1-6; D is unclear. The CDR3 length is 14 residues. Germline loops: CDR1 SNHLY, CDR2 FYNNEI. V gave up 9 bases and J gave up 0 bases, with 9 bases separating them. The CDR3 region is CARKTGSYNSPLHF. The CDR3, as DNA: TGTGCCAGAAAGACGGGCTCCTATAATTCACCCCTCCACTTT.

The chain joins TRBV6-2 or TRBV6-3 to TRBJ1-1; D remains unclear. The germline CDR1 and CDR2 sequences are MNHEY and SVGEGT. There are 12 residues in the CDR3. Trimming cost V 0 bases and J 7 bases, with 6 bases left between them. The CDR3 coding sequence is TGTGCCAGCAGTTACTCCTTCTTTGAAGCTTTCTTT. As protein: CASSYSFFEAFF.

This clone was detected only a few times. This sequence joins TRBV19 and TRBJ2-1; 14 nucleotides match TRBD2. The V gene end was trimmed by 5 bases and the J gene end by 8 bases; junction bases not matched to a gene: 8. The CDR3 loop spans 16 amino acids. Germline lookup yields CDR1 LNHDA and CDR2 SQIVND (reference sequence). CDR3 amino acids: CASSLGTSGRSHEQFF. The CDR3 DNA sequence: TGTGCCAGTAGTCTCGGGACTAGCGGGAGATCTCATGAGCAGTTCTTC. The whole variable domain, remainder taken from reference TRBV19 and TRBJ2-1, is DGGITQSPKYLFRKEGQNVTLSCEQNLNHDAMYWYRQDPGQGLRLIYYSQIVNDFQKGDIAEGYSVSREKKESFPLTVTSAQKNPTAFYLCASSLGTSGRSHEQFFGPGTRLTVL.

The rearrangement joins TRBV5-1 to TRBJ1-2, with TRBD1 identical over 7 bases. The V gene end was trimmed by 3 bases and the J gene end by 5 bases; junction bases not matched to a gene: 4. The germline CDR1 and CDR2 sequences are SGHRS and YFSETQ. The CDR3 extends over 13 amino acids. The CDR3 sequence is CASSWDRPYGYTF. The CDR3 DNA follows: TGCGCCAGCAGCTGGGACAGACCTTATGGCTACACCTTC.

The J gene is TRBJ2-1, the V gene TRBV9; 9 bases fit TRBD1. Germline V gives CDR1 SGDLS, CDR2 YYNGEE. The J segment lost 8 bases and the V segment lost 0 bases, leaving 9 bases of the junction unmatched. The CDR3 length is 16 residues. CDR3 sequence reads: CASSVGSLQGAHEQFF. CDR3 in DNA: TGTGCCAGCAGCGTAGGGTCTCTACAGGGGGCCCATGAGCAGTTCTTC.

V gene TRBV12-3 or TRBV12-4 combines with J gene TRBJ2-1; D is uncertain. The CDR3 has 12 amino acids. Trimming removed 3 bases at V and 8 bases at J, with 8 bases between. This chain's CDR3 is CASSFVEDEQFF. CDR3 sequence (DNA): TGTGCCAGCAGTTTCGTAGAGGATGAGCAGTTCTTC.

The gene calls are TRBV7-2 and TRBJ1-1, with D perhaps matching TRBD1 (6 bases). Germline CDR1 reads SGHTA; CDR2 reads FQGNSA. Trimming removed 5 bases at V and 5 bases at J, with 9 bases between. CDR3 length equals 12 residues. CDR3 sequence reads: CASSLTGTEAFF. The DNA for the CDR3 is TGTGCCAGCAGCCTTACAGGGACTGAAGCTTTCTTT.

V gene TRBV9 combines with J gene TRBJ2-7; TRBD2 agrees at 7 bases. Germline CDR1 is SGDLS and CDR2 is YYNGEE. CDR3 length: 12 residues. With V trimmed by 7 bases and J by 0 bases, 1 base remained unmatched. The CDR3 DNA follows: TGTGCCAGCGGGAGGGGCTCCTACGAGCAGTACTTC. This encodes CASGRGSYEQYF.

The chain employs TRBV5-5 and TRBJ2-1; TRBD2 is a possible D gene (6 bases). V was pared by 4 bases and J by 0 bases, with 17 bases between. The CDR3 consists of 17 residues. CDR1 SGHKS and CDR2 YYEKEE come from the germline V gene (reference sequence). The CDR3 DNA sequence: TGTGCCAGCAGCCCGACTAGGGTGTCCAGCTCCTACAATGAGCAGTTCTTC. This codes for CASSPTRVSSSYNEQFF.

V and J are TRBV7-2 and TRBJ2-2; 7 bases match TRBD2. The CDR3 extends over 15 amino acids. V gave up 1 base and J gave up 5 bases; unmatched junction bases: 4. CDR1 and CDR2 from the germline V gene are SGHTA and FQGNSA. CDR3 in amino acids: CASSLVGGRTGELFF. For the CDR3, the DNA is TGTGCCAGCAGCTTAGTGGGAGGGAGGACCGGGGAGCTGTTTTTT. The variable domain in full, with the rest retrieved from reference TRBV7-2 and TRBJ2-2, is GAGVSQSPSNKVTEKGKDVELRCDPISGHTALYWYRQSLGQGLEFLIYFQGNSAPDKSGLPSDRFSAERTGGSVSTLTIQRTQQEDSAVYLCASSLVGGRTGELFFGEGSRLTVL.

The rearrangement joins TRBV6-4 to TRBJ1-1; possibly TRBD1 for D (6 bases). V lost 0 bases and J lost 5, with 13 bases in between. CDR1 and CDR2 (germline): MRHNA, SNTAGT. CDR3 length: 15 amino acids. The CDR3 bases are TGTGCCAGCAGTGACTCGAGTTTGGGGGCTACTGAAGCTTTCTTT. This gives the protein CASSDSSLGATEAFF.

V and J are TRBV30 and TRBJ2-5; weak D call: TRBD1 (5 bases). Germline V gene sequence: CDR1 GTSNPN, CDR2 SVGIG (reference sequence). This CDR3 is built from 13 residues. The V end was cut by 1 base, the J end by 3 bases, with 9 bases between. Written as DNA, the CDR3 is TGTGCCTGGAGTGGTTCAGGGAAAGAGACCCAGTACTTC. Protein: CAWSGSGKETQYF.

The chain carries TRBV28 and TRBJ2-3, with TRBD2 as a possible D gene (6 bases). Germline CDR1 reads MDHEN; CDR2 reads SYDVKM. CDR3 length: 14 residues. Trimming cost V 3 bases and J 5 bases, with 12 bases left between them. The CDR3 bases are TGTGCCAGCAGTTTGGTGGGGCGGGGAGATACGCAGTATTTT. Protein sequence: CASSLVGRGDTQYF.

This chain uses TRBV15 with TRBJ2-7; a possible D gene is TRBD2 (6 bases). Trimming left V 0 bases short and J 2 bases short, with 8 bases between. Germline CDR1 reads LNHNV; CDR2 reads YYDKDF (reference sequence). The CDR3 sequence is 14 residues long. The CDR3 DNA follows: TGTGCCACCAGCAGAGATCGACTAGCCTACGAGCAGTACTTC. It encodes CATSRDRLAYEQYF.

In its sample, this clone was seen once. The chain employs TRBV28 and TRBJ1-1; 7 bases are a match to TRBD1. The CDR3 covers 14 residues. Trimming removed 6 bases from V and 5 bases from J; junction bases left unmatched: 9. Germline V gives CDR1 MDHEN, CDR2 SYDVKM. The CDR3 region is CASSLGDRETEAFF. Here the CDR3 DNA reads TGTGCCAGCAGCCTGGGCGACAGGGAAACTGAAGCTTTCTTT.

This chain joins TRBV24-1 and TRBJ1-3; 10 bases map to TRBD1. J lost 4 bases, V lost 2 bases, and 7 bases had no gene match. The CDR3 contains 17 residues. Germline values: CDR1 KGHDR, CDR2 SFDVKD. The CDR3 protein is CATSDYPGTGAGNTIYF. The CDR3 bases are TGTGCCACCAGTGATTACCCTGGGACAGGGGCCGGAAACACCATATATTTT.